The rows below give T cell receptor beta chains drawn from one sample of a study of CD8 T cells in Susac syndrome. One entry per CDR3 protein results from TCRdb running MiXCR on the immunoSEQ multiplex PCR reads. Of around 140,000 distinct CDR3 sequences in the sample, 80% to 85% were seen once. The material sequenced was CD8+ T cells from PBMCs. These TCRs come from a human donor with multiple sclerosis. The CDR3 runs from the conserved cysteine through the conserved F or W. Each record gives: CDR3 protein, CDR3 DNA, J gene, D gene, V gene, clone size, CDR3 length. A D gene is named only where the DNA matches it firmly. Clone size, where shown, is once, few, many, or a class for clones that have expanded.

CASSLLGDRPYNEQFF TGTGCCAGCAGTTTATTAGGGGACCGACCCTATAATGAGCAGTTCTTC TRBJ2-1 NA TRBV28 NA 16
CASSNRDRGRWDTEAFF TGTGCCAGCAGCAACCGGGACAGGGGGAGGTGGGACACTGAAGCTTTCTTT TRBJ1-1 TRBD1 TRBV3-1 NA 17
CASSPYYEQYF TGTGCCAGCAGCCCTTACTACGAGCAGTACTTC TRBJ2-7 NA TRBV5-8 NA 11
CASGLVEGYEQYF TGTGCCAGCGGCTTAGTGGAAGGCTACGAGCAGTACTTC TRBJ2-7 NA TRBV7-9 NA 13
CASSLGGYNEQFF TGTGCCAGCAGTTTAGGGGGATACAATGAGCAGTTCTTC TRBJ2-1 NA TRBV5-1 few 13
CASSLGTGTGELFF TGTGCCAGCAGCTTGGGGACGGGCACCGGGGAGCTGTTTTTT TRBJ2-2 NA TRBV13 NA 14
CASRQWTDSNQPQHF TGTGCCAGCAGACAATGGACAGATAGCAATCAGCCCCAGCATTTT TRBJ1-5 NA TRBV2 once 15
CASSLSAGSLNGYTF TGTGCCAGCAGTTTATCCGCAGGGTCCCTGAATGGCTACACCTTC TRBJ1-2 NA TRBV27 NA 15
CASSQGQGNEQFF TGCGCCAGCAGCCAGGGGCAGGGTAATGAGCAGTTCTTC TRBJ2-1 NA TRBV4-3 few 13
CASSIRLGQGASNTEAFF TGTGCCAGTAGTATTAGACTCGGACAGGGGGCGTCAAACACTGAAGCTTTCTTT TRBJ1-1 TRBD1 TRBV19 NA 18
CASSLRTGDTGELFF TGTGCCAGCAGCTTACGGACAGGGGACACCGGGGAGCTGTTTTTT TRBJ2-2 TRBD1 TRBV7-2 NA 15
CASSFKLGEAHYGYTF TGTGCCAGCAGTTTTAAGCTGGGGGAAGCCCACTATGGCTACACCTTC TRBJ1-2 NA TRBV28 NA 16
CAISDRPSGSPAQYF TGTGCCATCAGTGATAGGCCTAGCGGGAGCCCGGCGCAGTATTTT TRBJ2-3 TRBD2 TRBV10-3 NA 15
CASSKISIEAFF TGTGCCAGCAGTAAAATATCGATCGAAGCTTTCTTT TRBJ1-1 NA TRBV12-3/TRBV12-4 once 12
CASSLLGYTGELFF TGTGCCAGCAGCTTGCTGGGGTACACCGGGGAGCTGTTTTTT TRBJ2-2 NA TRBV5-5 once 14
CASSYSWGQPQHF TGTGCCAGCAGTTACTCGTGGGGGCAGCCCCAGCATTTT TRBJ1-5 NA TRBV6-2/TRBV6-3 NA 13
CASSIDADRGTRPAKNIQYF TGTGCCAGTAGTATAGATGCGGACAGGGGGACCCGACCAGCCAAAAACATTCAGTACTTC TRBJ2-4 TRBD1 TRBV19 NA 20
CASSPGQVSWPGSYNEQFF TGTGCCAGCAGCCCGGGACAGGTTTCTTGGCCCGGCTCCTACAATGAGCAGTTCTTC TRBJ2-1 TRBD1 TRBV12-3/TRBV12-4 NA 19
CASSQGGPWTGLAGARNEQFF TGTGCCAGCAGCCAAGGGGGACCGTGGACCGGACTAGCGGGAGCTCGAAATGAGCAGTTCTTC TRBJ2-1 TRBD2 TRBV3-1 many 21
CASSVGSRGLAGELFF TGTGCCAGTAGTGTTGGGAGCAGGGGGCTCGCCGGGGAGCTGTTTTTT TRBJ2-2 TRBD1 TRBV19 NA 16
CASSLLRAADTEVFF TGTGCCAGCAGCTTACTCCGGGCAGCGGACACTGAAGTTTTCTTT TRBJ1-1 NA TRBV5-6 NA 15
CASFSRMNTEAFF TGTGCCAGTTTTTCCCGAATGAACACTGAAGCTTTCTTT TRBJ1-1 NA TRBV19 NA 13
CASSPGQGQVYGYTF TGTGCCAGCAGCCCCGGACAGGGGCAGGTCTATGGCTACACCTTC TRBJ1-2 TRBD1 TRBV28 NA 15
CASSQPWGGRAPNEQFF TGTGCCAGCAGCCAACCCTGGGGCGGGAGAGCCCCGAATGAGCAGTTCTTC TRBJ2-1 TRBD2 TRBV14 NA 17